The next 24 T cell receptor beta chains were all read from a single sample in a study of blood T cells in healthy people across ages. Then a second PCR, running roughly 6 to 12 cycles, was carried out with a sample-barcoded 5' primer and a J-beta primer mix. TCRdb processed the 5' RACE reads anew with MiXCR; each CDR3 protein has one entry. Among some 560,000 distinct CDR3 sequences, about 25% were seen once, and the ten largest hold approximately 3.6%. This same sample was also taken into another study, of T cells of mothers and their children.

The material sequenced was blood. The receptors were sampled from a boy aged 2-15 years in good health.

This clonotype was seen a few times. V is TRBV6-2 or TRBV6-3 and J is TRBJ2-7; 13 nucleotides align to TRBD2. Germline V gives CDR1 MNHEY, CDR2 SVGEGT. The CDR3 has 15 residues. V lost 6 bases to trimming and J lost 7 bases; unmatched junction nucleotides: 9. The CDR3 region is CASRPPGLAGWEQYF. CDR3 in DNA: TGTGCCAGCAGACCTCCGGGACTAGCGGGATGGGAGCAGTACTTC.

This clonotype was counted ten times or more. The chain is built from TRBV5-1 and TRBJ1-2; D not resolved. V dropped 0 bases and J dropped 8 bases, with 11 bases sitting between them. The germline V gene has CDR1 SGHRS and CDR2 YFSETQ. The CDR3 totals 13 residues. In DNA, the CDR3 is TGCGCCAGCAGCTTGGACGGGAATAGGGGCTACACCTTC. Residues: CASSLDGNRGYTF. The complete variable domain, with remaining parts taken from reference TRBV5-1 and TRBJ1-2, reads KAGVTQTPRYLIKTRGQQVTLSCSPISGHRSVSWYQQTPGQGLQFLFEYFSETQRNKGNFPGRFSGRQFSNSRSEMNVSTLELGDSALYLCASSLDGNRGYTFGSGTRLTVV.

The chain is built from TRBV20-1 and TRBJ2-2; 10 bases are a match to TRBD1. This CDR3 spans 14 amino acids. Germline V gene sequence: CDR1 DFQATT, CDR2 SNEGSKA (reference sequence). With V trimmed by 8 bases and J by 7 bases, 10 bases remained unmatched. This CDR3 reads CSTWDRGLGGELFF. DNA of the CDR3: TGCAGTACGTGGGACAGGGGATTGGGCGGGGAGCTGTTTTTT.

This clonotype was seen more than once but under ten times. This chain joins TRBV6-5 and TRBJ1-6, with TRBD1 matching 10 bases. The length of the CDR3 is 16 residues. CDR1 and CDR2 from the germline V gene are MNHEY and SVGAGI. Unmatched junction bases numbered 5, after V lost 0 bases and J lost 9 bases. CDR3 protein: CASSYSRQGAGSPLHF. The CDR3 region has the DNA TGTGCCAGCAGTTACTCGAGACAGGGGGCGGGTTCACCCCTCCACTTT.

This clonotype was seen repeatedly, ten times or more. V and J are TRBV12-3 or TRBV12-4 and TRBJ1-5; D is unresolved. Trimming removed 7 bases from V and 2 bases from J, with 15 bases in between. CDR3 length: 15 amino acids. Here the CDR3 DNA reads TGTGCCAGCACCCTAATGGGTATAGGCAATCAGCCCCAGCATTTT. Translation gives CASTLMGIGNQPQHF.

This clonotype appeared many times. The rearrangement joins TRBV20-1 to TRBJ1-5; D remains ambiguous. This CDR3 has 12 residues. CDR1 and CDR2 from the germline V gene are DFQATT and SNEGSKA (reference sequence). The V and J ends lost 2 bases and 2 bases respectively, with 4 bases between them. This CDR3 is CSARRGNQPQHF. CDR3 in DNA: TGCAGTGCTAGAAGGGGCAATCAGCCCCAGCATTTT.

In this sample, this clonotype turned up a few times. This sequence joins TRBV30 and TRBJ1-4; D call uncertain. Germline CDR1 reads GTSNPN; CDR2 reads SVGIG (reference sequence). The V end was cut by 3 bases, the J end by 8 bases, with 10 bases between. The CDR3 is made up of 12 amino acids. The CDR3 protein is CAWSRIKEKLFF. The CDR3 coding sequence is TGTGCCTGGAGCCGTATAAAAGAAAAACTGTTTTTT.

This clonotype was seen more than once but under ten times. The V gene is TRBV2, the J gene TRBJ2-1; TRBD2 matches at 11 bases. Germline V CDR1 and CDR2: SNHLY, FYNNEI. The CDR3 is 16 residues long. Losses at the gene ends were 7 bases for V and 0 bases for J; bases not matched to a gene: 5. The CDR3 region is CASKRLAGSSYNEQFF. Written as DNA, the CDR3 is TGTGCCAGCAAGAGACTAGCGGGATCCTCCTACAATGAGCAGTTCTTC.

The chain uses TRBV6-5 and TRBJ1-2, with 12 bases fitting TRBD1. Germline V lookup: CDR1 MNHEY, CDR2 SVGAGI. There are 14 residues in the CDR3. Germline trimming cut 4 bases from V and 7 bases from J; bases unmatched to any gene: 4. DNA of the CDR3: TGTGCCAGCAGTTCCGGGACAGGGGGCTTTGGCTACACCTTC. Translating gives CASSSGTGGFGYTF.

The chain has TRBV12-3 or TRBV12-4 and TRBJ1-6; possible D gene TRBD1, 6 bases. The CDR3 sequence is 13 residues long. V lost 6 bases to trimming and J lost 8 bases, with 11 bases between them. The CDR3 DNA sequence: TGTGCCAGCAGGGGGGGCGACTATTCACCCCTCCACTTT. Protein product: CASRGGDYSPLHF.

This clonotype was seen a few times. This sequence joins TRBV29-1 and TRBJ1-2; D remains unclear. Trimming left V 4 bases short and J 4 bases short, with 13 bases between. The CDR3 length is 13 residues. CDR1 is SQVTM, CDR2 ANQGSEA, per germline. CDR3 nucleotides: TGCAGCGTTGTAGGGCTTTATAGCTATGGCTACACCTTC. This codes for CSVVGLYSYGYTF.

The CDR3 DNA reads as TGCAGTGCGATCGAGGAGGATAACTATGGCTACACCTTC. It encodes CSAIEEDNYGYTF. J is TRBJ1-2 and V is TRBV20-1; D gene unclear. Germline V gene sequence: CDR1 DFQATT, CDR2 SNEGSKA (reference sequence). There are 13 residues in the CDR3. The ends were cut back, 6 bases at V and 1 base at J, with 12 bases in the middle.

This clonotype was seen a few times. An end of the junction differs from the germline gene, which may be a read error. The chain links TRBV6-2 or TRBV6-3 to TRBJ2-5; TRBD1 aligns across 10 bases. This CDR3 has 12 residues. Germline V lookup: CDR1 MNHEY, CDR2 SVGEGT. The CDR3 is CASGDRDRGMFF. The CDR3 DNA sequence: TGTGCCAGCGGCGACAGGGACAGGGGCATGTTCTTC.

CDR3 nucleotides: TGTGCCAGCAGTGAAGGGCTTAATTCACCCCTCCACTTT. This translates into CASSEGLNSPLHF. This chain links TRBV25-1 with TRBJ1-6; D remains ambiguous. The CDR3 length is 13 residues. Germline V gene sequence: CDR1 MGHDK, CDR2 SYGVNS. V was cut by 2 bases and J by 6 bases, with 5 bases left in between.

V is TRBV27 and J is TRBJ1-1; D gene ambiguous. V dropped 0 bases and J dropped 3 bases, with 11 bases sitting between them. This CDR3 comprises 15 residues. CDR1 and CDR2 from the germline V gene are MNHEY and SMNVEV (reference sequence). The CDR3 loop reads CASSLSTEADTEAFF. The CDR3, as DNA: TGTGCCAGCAGTTTATCAACAGAGGCGGACACTGAAGCTTTCTTT.

The rearrangement uses TRBV6-2 or TRBV6-3 and TRBJ2-7, with D uncertain. The CDR3 spans 12 residues. V gave up 4 bases and J gave up 6 bases, with 10 bases separating them. The germline CDR1 and CDR2 sequences are MNHEY and SVGEGT. The CDR3 sequence: CASSSRTIEQYF. CDR3 in DNA: TGTGCCAGCAGTTCGCGGACGATCGAGCAGTACTTC.

The V and J genes are TRBV14 and TRBJ2-2; 7 bases agree with TRBD1. The CDR3 sequence is 16 residues long. Germline V gene data show CDR1 as SGHDN and CDR2 as FVKESK. Trimming cost V 0 bases and J 6 bases; bases outside gene matches: 7. The CDR3 spells CASSQDFGTDAGELFF. CDR3 DNA sequence: TGTGCCAGCAGCCAAGATTTCGGGACAGATGCCGGGGAGCTGTTTTTT.

J is TRBJ1-1 and V is TRBV14; 7 positions match TRBD1. With 5 bases clipped from V and 6 bases from J, the junction kept 9 bases outside the gene matches. Germline-derived CDR1 and CDR2 are SGHDN and FVKESK. CDR3 length: 14 amino acids. The CDR3 region has the DNA TGTGCCAGCAGCAACAAACAGGGGTGGTCTGAAGCTTTCTTT. Protein product: CASSNKQGWSEAFF.

The CDR3 DNA sequence: TGTGCCAGCAGTTCCAGACAGAGGCTCGACACCTTC. Protein product: CASSSRQRLDTF. V gene TRBV12-3 or TRBV12-4 combines with J gene TRBJ1-2, with D maybe TRBD1 (5 bases). The length of the CDR3 is 12 residues. The ends were cut back, 4 bases at V and 12 bases at J, with 15 bases in the middle.

The V call is TRBV5-6, the J call TRBJ2-5; D uncertain. The V and J ends lost 0 bases and 5 bases respectively, with 11 bases between them. The CDR3 runs to 14 residues. The germline CDR1 and CDR2 sequences are SGHDT and YYEEEE. CDR3 coding DNA: TGTGCCAGCAGCTTGGACATAGCCCGGGAGACCCAGTACTTC. Translated, it gives CASSLDIARETQYF. Combining the CDR3 with reference TRBV5-6 and TRBJ2-5 gives the whole variable domain DAGVTQSPTHLIKTRGQQVTLRCSPKSGHDTVSWYQQALGQGPQFIFQYYEEEERQRGNFPDRFSGHQFPNYSSELNVNALLLGDSALYLCASSLDIARETQYFGPGTRLLVL.

The chain links TRBV5-1 to TRBJ1-1; TRBD1 matches 8 bases. This CDR3 is 15 amino acids long. Trimming at V came to 4 bases and at J to 7 bases, leaving 12 bases not matched to a gene. From germline, CDR1 is SGHRS and CDR2 YFSETQ. CDR3 nucleotides: TGCGCCAGCAGCAGACCGGGACAGGTTGACGATGAAGCTTTCTTT. Its translation: CASSRPGQVDDEAFF.

This clonotype occurred many times. This sequence joins TRBV3-1 and TRBJ1-4, with D unclear. Trimming took off 3 bases at V and 8 bases at J, with 4 bases between the two ends. CDR3 length: 11 residues. The germline V gene has CDR1 LGHDT and CDR2 YNNKEL (reference sequence). CDR3 DNA: TGTGCCAGCAGCCAGGGGGAAAAACTGTTTTTT. Its protein is CASSQGEKLFF.

This chain connects TRBV4-1 to TRBJ1-5; no clear D. Germline V gives CDR1 MGHRA, CDR2 YSYEKL. V gave up 0 bases and J gave up 2 bases, with 14 bases separating them. This CDR3 has 17 amino acids. CDR3 nucleotide sequence: TGCGCCAGCAGCCAAGAAGGGCTAGTCTGGGGCAATCAGCCCCAGCATTTT. Residues: CASSQEGLVWGNQPQHF.

The genes are TRBV7-2 and TRBJ2-3; perhaps TRBD2 as D (6 bases). The CDR3 sequence is 13 residues long. The V end was cut by 4 bases, the J end by 7 bases, with 12 bases between. Germline loops: CDR1 SGHTA, CDR2 FQGNSA. The CDR3 sequence is CASSSPGLHTQYF. The CDR3 DNA reads TGTGCCAGCAGCTCTCCGGGACTCCATACGCAGTATTTT.